This T cell receptor (beta chain) is from a study of cytomegalovirus exposure and HLA in healthy donors. Study-level results: According to reports, the classifier identified cytomegalovirus status with high specificity and sensitivity. It was assumed in the presence/absence analyses that sequencing depth was roughly uniform across donors.

The PCR had 60 Vbeta and 13 Jbeta primers. Method: immunoSEQ multiplex PCR; TCRdb's copy keeps in-frame clones and lacks some. Seen here are 180,000 or so clones, 80% observed once, and the top ten hold around 1.4%. V dropped 4 bases and J dropped 5 bases, with 15 bases sitting between them. Germline CDR1 reads SGHAT; CDR2 reads FQNNGV. The CDR3 covers 14 residues. With respect to this clone: Its cognate antigen is unknown.

Input material: PBMCs. The rearrangement links TRBV11-2 to TRBJ2-7; D not resolved. The TCR was taken from a girl aged 5-17 years in good health and CMV-seropositive. CDR3 region: CASSSPRSVHEQYF. CDR3 DNA sequence: TGTGCCAGCAGCTCCCCCCGTAGTGTACACGAGCAGTACTTC.